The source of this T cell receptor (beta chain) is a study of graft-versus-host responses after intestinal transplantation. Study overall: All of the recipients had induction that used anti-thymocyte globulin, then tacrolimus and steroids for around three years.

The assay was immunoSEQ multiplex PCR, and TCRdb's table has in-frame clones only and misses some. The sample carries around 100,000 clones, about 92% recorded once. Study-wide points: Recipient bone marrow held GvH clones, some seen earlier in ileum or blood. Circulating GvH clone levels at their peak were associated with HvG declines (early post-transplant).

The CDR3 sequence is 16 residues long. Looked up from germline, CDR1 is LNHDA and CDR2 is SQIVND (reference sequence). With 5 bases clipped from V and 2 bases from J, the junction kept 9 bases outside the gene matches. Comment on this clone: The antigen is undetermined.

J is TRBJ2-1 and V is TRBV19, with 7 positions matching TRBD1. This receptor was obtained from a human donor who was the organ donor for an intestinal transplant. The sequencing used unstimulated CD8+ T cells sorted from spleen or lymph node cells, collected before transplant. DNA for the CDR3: TGTGCCAGTAGTCCGCACCGACAGGGTCCCTACAATGAGCAGTTCTTC. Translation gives CASSPHRQGPYNEQFF.